This T cell receptor beta chain came from a study of T cells in Graves' hyperthyroidism and ophthalmopathy. Findings of the study overall: Model-based prediction identified ophthalmopathy a median about 6 months prior to its onset.

The V gene lost 4 bases and the J gene lost 1 base, with 13 bases spanning the gap. Germline CDR1 MDHEN, CDR2 SYDVKM. The length of the CDR3 is 15 residues. This clonotype was recorded at least ten times. No antigen is known for it. Used for diagnoses were clinical symptoms, serum thyroxine and TRAb, thyroid ultrasound and orbital computed tomography. The blood was taken when hyperthyroidism was first diagnosed, before any ophthalmopathy symptoms showed up. Source material for PBMCs was more than 7.5 ml fresh peripheral blood. TCR beta CDR3 regions were amplified from RNA transcripts. With the HTBI primer set, the TCR CDR3 went through a first round of RT-PCR. TCRdb ran MiXCR on the multiplex PCR reads and lists one entry per CDR3 protein. The sample has more than 350,000 distinct CDR3 sequences, about 18% seen once.

The sequencing sample was made of blood. The sequence was obtained from a woman aged 25 to 39 with Graves' hyperthyroidism that later progressed to Graves' ophthalmopathy. The chain uses TRBV28 and TRBJ2-5; D unresolved. The CDR3 coding sequence is TGTGCCAGCAGTTCTTACGTAGTGATCCAAGAGACCCAGTACTTC. Its protein product is CASSSYVVIQETQYF. The full variable domain, its missing parts supplied by reference TRBV28 and TRBJ2-5, is DVKVTQSSRYLVKRTGEKVFLECVQDMDHENMFWYRQDPGLGLRLIYFSYDVKMKEKGDIPEGYSVSREKKERFSLILESASTNQTSMYLCASSSYVVIQETQYFGPGTRLLVL.